Listed here are 8 T cell receptor beta chains from one sample, sequenced in a study of T cell clonotyping in hematopoietic cell transplantation. TCRdb keeps only in-frame clones here, not all; method: immunoSEQ multiplex PCR. The table lists about 4,200 clones, 15% to 20% of them singletons. The source was peripheral blood mononuclear cells, collected 30 days after allogeneic stem cell transplant. The receptors stem from a male patient in his 50s who had an allogeneic stem cell transplant from a related donor, so the T cells may come from the graft donor. Some clones in this sample may be carry-over from other donors' samples.

V and J are TRBV19 and TRBJ2-2; 11 bases agree with TRBD2. This CDR3 is 17 amino acids long. CDR1 and CDR2 from the germline V gene are LNHDA and SQIVND (reference sequence). V trimming: 0 bases; J trimming: 5 bases; junction bases outside the gene matches: 5. In DNA form, the CDR3 reads TGTGCCAGTAGTATAGACCTAGCGGGAGGAGGGACCGGGGAGCTGTTTTTT. Its translation: CASSIDLAGGGTGELFF.

This clone showed up just a few times. The V call is TRBV11-2, the J call TRBJ1-4; D is possibly TRBD1 (5 bases). The CDR3 is 13 residues long. The germline V gene has CDR1 SGHAT and CDR2 FQNNGV. The V end lost 3 bases, the J end lost 10 bases, and 12 bases lay between the germline ends. The CDR3 DNA sequence: TGTGCCAGCAGCTTTGAACGCGGGGGAAAACTGTTTTTT. It codes for CASSFERGGKLFF. Based on the CDR3 plus reference TRBV11-2 and TRBJ1-4, the full variable domain is EAGVAQSPRYKIIEKRQSVAFWCNPISGHATLYWYQQILGQGPKLLIQFQNNGVVDDSQLPKDRFSAERLKGVDSTLKIQPAKLEDSAVYLCASSFERGGKLFFGSGTQLSVL.

The chain employs TRBV20-1 and TRBJ2-5; D unclear. The CDR3 contains 11 residues. The V and J ends lost 1 base and 1 base respectively, with 1 base between them. The V gene's germline CDR1 is DFQATT and CDR2 SNEGSKA (reference sequence). CDR3 in amino acids: CSARGQETQYF. CDR3 coding DNA: TGCAGTGCTAGAGGCCAAGAGACCCAGTACTTC.

V and J are TRBV28 and TRBJ1-2; 8 positions agree with TRBD1. Per germline, CDR1 MDHEN and CDR2 SYDVKM. With V trimmed by 6 bases and J by 6 bases, 3 bases remained unmatched. CDR3 size: 12 residues. The CDR3 loop is CASRTGGHGYTF. The CDR3 DNA reads TGTGCCAGCAGAACAGGGGGTCATGGCTACACCTTC.

The sample holds a few counts of this clone. The CDR3, as DNA: TGTGCCTGGAACACAGCGAATTGGGGCACTGAAGCTTTCTTT. It is translated as CAWNTANWGTEAFF. The genes are TRBV30 and TRBJ1-1; D is unclear. The CDR3 spans 14 residues. V was cut by 4 bases and J by 4 bases, with 16 bases left in between. The germline gives CDR1 GTSNPN, CDR2 SVGIG (reference sequence).

The chain combines TRBV30 with TRBJ2-5; tentative D call: TRBD2 (5 bases). Germline loops: CDR1 GTSNPN, CDR2 SVGIG (reference sequence). This CDR3 comprises 14 residues. Trimming removed 3 bases at V and 5 bases at J, with 16 bases between. The CDR3 here is CAWSPDVRGETQYF. The CDR3 region has the DNA TGTGCCTGGAGCCCGGACGTACGAGGGGAGACCCAGTACTTC.

The genes are TRBV29-1 and TRBJ1-4; a possible D gene is TRBD1 (5 bases). The germline V and J ends were trimmed by 4 bases and 11 bases, with 14 bases remaining between them. The CDR3 has 12 amino acids. Germline V lookup: CDR1 SQVTM, CDR2 ANQGSEA. In DNA, the CDR3 is TGCAGCGTTGCCTTCCAGGGAGGGAAACTGTTTTTT. Translated, it gives CSVAFQGGKLFF.

This clone was picked up a small number of times. This sequence joins TRBV30 and TRBJ2-5, with no clear D. V lost 1 base, J lost 4 bases, and 7 bases lay in between. The length of the CDR3 is 12 residues. Germline V gene lookup returns CDR1 GTSNPN and CDR2 SVGIG (reference sequence). As DNA, the CDR3 is TGTGCCTGGAGTGCCAGCAGAGAGACCCAGTACTTC. Protein: CAWSASRETQYF.